This T cell receptor beta chain was observed in a study of pediatric ulcerative colitis. The germline V gene encodes CDR1 SGHRS and CDR2 YFSETQ. The CDR3 has 15 amino acids. V was shortened by 1 base and J by 1 base, with 11 bases between the two germline ends. Sequencing was at survey level. Sequenced by immunoSEQ multiplex PCR; TCRdb stores in-frame clones only, minus some. This table holds 17,000 or so clones, about two thirds found once. Rectal tissue came from one to two pinch biopsies taken at colonoscopy. The V call is TRBV5-1, the J call TRBJ2-5, with D perhaps matching TRBD2 (5 bases). Source material: gut tissue. The sequence was obtained from a girl under 18 with moderate ulcerative colitis. CDR3 amino acids: CASSLIRRVQETQYF. CDR3 DNA: TGCGCCAGCAGCTTGATTCGGCGGGTCCAAGAGACCCAGTACTTC.